The T cell receptor beta chain described here comes from a study of beta chain features in type 1 diabetes (dated by TCRdb to the late 2010s). Notes on the research overall: Mean age, gender distribution, total cell number and subset yield were not different between patients and healthy donors. A total of 90 million to 120 million sorted cells were examined across all samples, and a strong correlation was observed between cell number per subset and RNA yield. In the study, TCRB repertoires of sorted circulating CD4+ T cell subsets from recently diagnosed type 1 diabetes patients were compared with those of matched healthy donors. Regulatory and stem cell-like memory subsets were isolated from only 8 patients and roughly 8 healthy donors, whereas naive and central memory subsets came from all 30 or so donors.

The table lists this clone with a few counts. The antigen this receptor binds is unknown. Nothing much larger sits one base from this clone, and base qualities are not available. From its cysteine to its phenylalanine, the CDR3 spans 15 amino acids. The DNA shown is the 45-base CDR3, in frame from base 1. Per the germline V gene, SGHTA is the CDR1 and FQGNSA is the CDR2. V loses 5 bases, J loses 5 bases, and the germline ends lie 19 bases apart. All of the isolated RNA was reverse transcribed with the High Capacity cDNA Reverse Transcription Kit, so expressed TCRB transcripts were sequenced. Naive, central memory and regulatory T cell samples underwent deep immunoSEQ sequencing, averaging approximately 3.5 million total reads per sample. Sorted cells were lysed in RLT buffer and RNA was extracted with DNase-treated RNeasy Micro or Mini kits, depending on cell number. Each cell subset was processed on its own to prevent cross-contamination, while patient and healthy donor samples were processed together. Using the immunoSEQ multiplex PCR, TCRB sequences were amplified from cDNA into 87-bp fragments spanning the CDR3 region. Amplicons were sequenced on the Illumina HiSeq platform. The original pipeline was this. PCR bias was corrected computationally using synthetic template baselines, and reads within Hamming distance 2 were collapsed, with unmergeable singletons discarded. By aligning reads against IMGT, V, D and J genes, CDR3 length, and insertions or deletions at six rearrangement sites were assigned. Within each subset, clonotype counts were normalized to the number of sorted cells before true diversity and Gini coefficients were calculated with the tcR R package. Repertoire sharing was quantified using the overlap coefficient calculated on TCRB nucleotide sequences. Sourced from immuneACCESS, this table was stored by TCRdb with only in-frame sequences that have V and J called. A share of the clones is absent; for the studies checked, an unresolved V gene accounts for under half, and the remainder has no known explanation. The D gene and trimming were derived from the DNA, and the V and J assignments and clone size from that table. The sample table records 150,000 to 180,000 clones; roughly 11% of these occur just once. Of the sample, about 2.1% is held by the ten largest clones.

Paper-wide results and their limitations: Only small numbers of individuals were included in the HLA sub-analyses, which left unresolved whether HLA type had any influence on TCRB rearrangement. Because cDNA was sequenced instead of genomic DNA, highly expressing activated cells could be over-represented, though the groups showed no difference in activation or CD3 levels. At VDJ recombination sites, type 1 diabetes patients had fewer insertions and more deleted nucleotides, which implies abnormalities in thymic rearrangement. Shorter templates might have been favored by PCR, but patient and control samples were amplified and corrected together, so both groups would have been affected equally by any skew. In all four CD4+ subsets, TCRB CDR3 length was moderately but significantly shorter in type 1 diabetes patients. Naive, central memory and regulatory TCRB repertoires appeared to be more alike among patients than among healthy donors.

Each donor gave one peripheral blood draw, roughly 120 mL on average, collected into heparinised tubes. A BD FACSAria II and a panel including CD45RO, CCR7, CD25, CD127, CD95 and CD27 were used to sort naive, central memory, regulatory and stem cell-like memory CD4+ T cells. Purity was above 98% for every sorted population. Right away, PBMCs were isolated by Lymphoprep density gradient centrifugation and were stained directly, with no culture step. So that batch effects would be minimized, each experiment stained and sorted samples in pairs, pairing one healthy donor with one patient. This chain is built from TRBV7-2 and TRBJ2-7; possibly the D gene is TRBD2, per 7 matching bases. The sequenced sample consisted of central memory CD4+ T cells from blood. This clonotype was sampled from a man aged 18 to 30 in good health. CDR3 reads: CASSPLRAGAHEQYF. The nucleotide sequence is TGTGCCAGCAGCCCCCTAAGGGCGGGGGCGCACGAGCAGTACTTC.